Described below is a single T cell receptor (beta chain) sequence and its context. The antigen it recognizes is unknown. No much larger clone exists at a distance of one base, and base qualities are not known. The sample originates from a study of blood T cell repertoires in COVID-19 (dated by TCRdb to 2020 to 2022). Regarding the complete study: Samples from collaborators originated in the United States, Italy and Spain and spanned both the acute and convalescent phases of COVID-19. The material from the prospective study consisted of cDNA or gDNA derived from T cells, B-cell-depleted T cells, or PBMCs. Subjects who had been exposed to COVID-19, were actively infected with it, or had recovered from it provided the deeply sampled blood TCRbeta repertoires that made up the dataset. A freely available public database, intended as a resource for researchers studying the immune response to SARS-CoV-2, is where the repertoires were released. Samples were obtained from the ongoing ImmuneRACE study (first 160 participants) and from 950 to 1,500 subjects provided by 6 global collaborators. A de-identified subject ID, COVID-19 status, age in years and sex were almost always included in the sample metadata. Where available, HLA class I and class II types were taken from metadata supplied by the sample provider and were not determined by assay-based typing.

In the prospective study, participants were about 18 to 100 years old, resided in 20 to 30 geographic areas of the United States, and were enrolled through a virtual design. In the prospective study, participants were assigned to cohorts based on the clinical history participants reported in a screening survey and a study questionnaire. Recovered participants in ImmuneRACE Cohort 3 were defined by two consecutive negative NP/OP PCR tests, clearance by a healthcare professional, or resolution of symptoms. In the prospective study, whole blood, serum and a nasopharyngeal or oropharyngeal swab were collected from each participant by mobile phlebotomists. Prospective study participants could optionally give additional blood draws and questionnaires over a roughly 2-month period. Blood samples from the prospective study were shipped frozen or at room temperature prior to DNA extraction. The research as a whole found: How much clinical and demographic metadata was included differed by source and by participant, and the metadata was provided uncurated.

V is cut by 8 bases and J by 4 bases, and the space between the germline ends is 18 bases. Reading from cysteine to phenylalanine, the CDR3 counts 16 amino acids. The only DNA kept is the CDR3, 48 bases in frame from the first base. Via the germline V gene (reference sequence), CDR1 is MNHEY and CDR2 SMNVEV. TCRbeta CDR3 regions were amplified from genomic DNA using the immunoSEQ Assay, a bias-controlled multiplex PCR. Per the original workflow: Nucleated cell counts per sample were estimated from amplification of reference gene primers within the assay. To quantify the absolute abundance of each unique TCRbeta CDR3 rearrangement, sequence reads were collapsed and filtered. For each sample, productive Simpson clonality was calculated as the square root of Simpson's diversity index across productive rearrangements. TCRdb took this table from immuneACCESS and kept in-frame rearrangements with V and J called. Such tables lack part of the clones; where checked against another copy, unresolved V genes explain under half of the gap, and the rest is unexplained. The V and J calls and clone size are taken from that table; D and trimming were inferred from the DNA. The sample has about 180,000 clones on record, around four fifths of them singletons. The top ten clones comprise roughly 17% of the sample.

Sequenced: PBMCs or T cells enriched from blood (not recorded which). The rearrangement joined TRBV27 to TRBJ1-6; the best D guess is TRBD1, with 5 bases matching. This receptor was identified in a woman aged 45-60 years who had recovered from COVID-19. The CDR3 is CASRFGGVYYNSPLHF. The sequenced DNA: TGTGCCAGCCGCTTCGGGGGTGTCTATTATAATTCACCCCTCCACTTT.